A single sample is the source of the 5 T cell receptor beta chains below, sequenced in a study of CD8+ T cells in alopecia areata. Sequencing used cDNA as its template, made by extracting RNA and reverse transcribing it. Method: immunoSEQ multiplex PCR; TCRdb's copy keeps in-frame clones and lacks some. The data hold about 130,000 clones, with 58% observed a single time. Sequenced material: CD4+ T cells sorted from blood, taken at week 0. Every receptor here comes from a human donor with alopecia areata.

Only a few counts were recorded for this clone. The chain employs TRBV7-2 and TRBJ2-5; 7 nucleotides line up with TRBD2. The CDR3 is 14 residues long. The V segment lost 5 bases and the J segment 7 bases; nucleotides outside the gene matches: 10. Per germline, CDR1 SGHTA and CDR2 FQGNSA. The DNA of the CDR3 is TGTGCCAGCAGCCAAGGCGGGGGTATGGTGACCCAGTACTTC. Amino acid sequence: CASSQGGGMVTQYF.

V is TRBV5-4 and J is TRBJ1-2; no definite D call. Trimming took 0 bases from V and 2 from J, leaving 8 bases between them. Germline values: CDR1 SGHNT, CDR2 YYREEE (reference sequence). The CDR3 covers 14 residues. The CDR3: CASSLDTRNYGYTF. CDR3 DNA sequence: TGTGCCAGCAGCTTGGACACGAGGAACTATGGCTACACCTTC. Filled out from reference TRBV5-4 and TRBJ1-2, the complete variable domain reads ETGVTQSPTHLIKTRGQQVTLRCSSQSGHNTVSWYQQALGQGPQFIFQYYREEENGRGNFPPRFSGLQFPNYSSELNVNALELDDSALYLCASSLDTRNYGYTFGSGTRLTVV.

This chain uses TRBV15 with TRBJ2-1, with D unresolved. The CDR3 runs 15 residues. The ends were cut back, 2 bases at V and 9 bases at J, with 17 bases in the middle. CDR1 and CDR2 (germline): LNHNV, YYDKDF (reference sequence). The CDR3 nucleotides are TGTGCCACCAGCAGATCGGCCGCTTTGGTCGGTGAGCAGTTCTTC. The encoded protein is CATSRSAALVGEQFF.

The chain combines TRBV6-1 with TRBJ2-1; TRBD2 matches at 9 bases. The CDR3 runs 15 residues. CDR1 and CDR2 (germline): MNHNS, SASEGT. V lost 1 base and J lost 8; bases outside the gene matches: 6. DNA of the CDR3: TGTGCCAGCAGTGAAGGCGGGAGGGCCATCCATGAGCAGTTCTTC. It codes for CASSEGGRAIHEQFF.

The rearrangement joins TRBV19 to TRBJ2-3; a weak D match, TRBD2 (5 bases). The V and J ends lost 6 bases and 2 bases respectively, with 9 bases between them. Germline V lookup: CDR1 LNHDA, CDR2 SQIVND (reference sequence). The CDR3 contains 13 residues. The CDR3 coding sequence is TGTGCCAGTAGCCCGGGGTTCACAGATACGCAGTATTTT. Encoded protein: CASSPGFTDTQYF.